One TCR beta chain is described in this entry. This CDR3 is 15 amino acids long. V was shortened by 4 bases and J by 3 bases, with 13 bases between the two germline ends. RNA, once extracted, was reverse transcribed into cDNA for use as the sequencing template. Generated by immunoSEQ multiplex PCR, the TCRdb table keeps only in-frame clones and is missing some. Seen here are about 140,000 clones, 45% to 60% observed once, and the top ten hold 4.5% to 5%. The sample is drawn from a study of CD8+ T cells in alopecia areata. The sequence was collected from a human donor in good health. The specimen sequenced was CD4+ T cells sorted from blood. The gene calls are TRBV23-1 and TRBJ1-5; D is unclear. TRBV23-1 is an open reading frame, and its role is uncertain. Here the CDR3 reads CASSRIDGINQPQHF. The DNA for the CDR3 is TGCGCCAGCAGTCGCATAGACGGAATCAATCAGCCCCAGCATTTT.